This is a list of T cell receptor beta chains from one sample in a study of radiotherapy plus CTLA-4 blockade in lung cancer. Clones were sequenced by immunoSEQ multiplex PCR, and TCRdb holds only the in-frame ones, with some missing. The sample shows about 88,000 clones, roughly 70% of them seen only once. The specimen comprised peripheral blood, sampled from a patient treated with radiotherapy plus ipilimumab. These receptors all stem from a human donor with non-small cell lung cancer that progressed on radiotherapy plus ipilimumab. Each CDR3 is given with its conserved first and last residue. D genes are given only for firm matches. Some rows mark clone size as missing; the rest say once, few, many or name a class of expanded clone.

clone_size,j_call,d_call,v_call,cdr3_aa,cdr3_nt
few,TRBJ2-7,-,TRBV18,CASSLDRTSYEQYF,TGTGCCAGCTCACTCGACCGGACCTCCTACGAGCAGTACTTC
-,TRBJ1-2,-,TRBV28,CASSFPGLTNYGYTF,TGTGCCAGCAGTTTCCCAGGCCTGACTAACTATGGCTACACCTTC
-,TRBJ2-2,TRBD1,TRBV30,CAKRDRGTGELFF,TGTGCGAAGAGGGACAGGGGCACCGGGGAGCTGTTTTTT
-,TRBJ2-7,TRBD1,TRBV6-5,CASSSTGAEQYF,TGTGCCAGCAGTTCCACAGGGGCCGAGCAGTACTTC
-,TRBJ1-2,-,TRBV6-5,CASSENTGYGYTF,TGTGCCAGCAGCGAGAATACAGGGTATGGCTACACCTTC
few,TRBJ1-4,-,TRBV7-2,CASSLGGSGKLFF,TGTGCCAGCAGCTTAGGGGGCAGTGGAAAACTGTTTTTT
-,TRBJ2-1,-,TRBV19,CASSTLVGNYNEQFF,TGTGCCAGTAGTACCCTAGTGGGGAACTACAATGAGCAGTTCTTC
-,TRBJ2-7,-,TRBV28,CASTVATGSPYEQYF,TGTGCCAGCACCGTGGCTACAGGGAGTCCCTACGAGCAGTACTTC
-,TRBJ2-3,-,TRBV19,CASRKPETDTQYF,TGTGCCAGTAGAAAACCGGAGACAGATACGCAGTATTTT
-,TRBJ1-1,-,TRBV6-6,CASSYSENTEAFF,TGTGCCAGCAGTTACTCAGAGAACACTGAAGCTTTCTTT
-,TRBJ2-3,TRBD2,TRBV4-2,CASSQGRGASTDTQYF,TGTGCCAGCAGCCAAGGGCGGGGGGCTAGCACAGATACGCAGTATTTT
-,TRBJ1-3,-,TRBV5-5,CASSLLAVGSGNTIYF,TGTGCCAGCAGCCTGCTTGCGGTGGGGTCTGGAAACACCATATATTTT
-,TRBJ2-5,TRBD2,TRBV7-9,CASSPGGAGETQYF,TGTGCCAGCAGCCCCGGGGGGGCCGGGGAGACCCAGTACTTC
once,TRBJ1-2,-,TRBV23-1,CASSQSLASGYTF,TGCGCCAGCAGTCAATCGCTGGCGTCCGGCTACACCTTC
-,TRBJ2-1,-,TRBV28,CASSRDSLLQFF,TGTGCCAGCAGTAGGGACTCGCTATTACAGTTCTTC
-,TRBJ1-1,TRBD1,TRBV5-6,CASSLGTGLTGTEAFF,TGTGCCAGCAGCTTGGGGACAGGGCTAACCGGGACTGAAGCTTTCTTT
-,TRBJ1-1,-,TRBV6-5,CASIGFVPNTEAFF,TGTGCCAGCATAGGCTTTGTTCCGAACACTGAAGCTTTCTTT
few,TRBJ2-6,-,TRBV7-9,CASSLRTGANVLTF,TGTGCCAGCAGCCTGAGGACTGGGGCCAACGTCCTGACTTTC
-,TRBJ2-7,-,TRBV4-2,CASSQEKGYEQYF,TGTGCCAGCAGCCAAGAAAAAGGGTACGAGCAGTACTTC
-,TRBJ2-1,TRBD2,TRBV28,CASSLLAGSYNEQFF,TGTGCCAGCAGTTTATTAGCGGGGTCCTACAATGAGCAGTTCTTC
-,TRBJ2-7,-,TRBV29-1,CSVLTASYEQYF,TGCAGCGTCCTCACGGCTAGCTACGAGCAGTACTTC
-,TRBJ1-2,TRBD1,TRBV28,CASSLGTGIMYGYTF,TGTGCCAGCAGTTTGGGGACAGGGATCATGTATGGCTACACCTTC
-,TRBJ2-6,-,TRBV15,CATSTDSGANVLTF,TGTGCCACCAGCACCGACTCTGGGGCCAACGTCCTGACTTTC
-,TRBJ2-7,-,TRBV11-2,CASSGRDNPWKQYF,TGTGCCAGCAGTGGCCGGGACAACCCTTGGAAGCAGTACTTC
-,TRBJ2-5,TRBD2,TRBV28,CASRGGLAGETQYF,TGTGCCAGCAGGGGGGGACTAGCGGGAGAGACCCAGTACTTC
-,TRBJ2-1,-,TRBV9,CASSVGPSARIDSYNEQFF,TGTGCCAGCAGCGTAGGGCCCTCAGCGAGGATAGACTCCTACAATGAGCAGTTCTTC
-,TRBJ1-4,-,TRBV7-9,CASSLVSGSANEKLFF,TGTGCCAGCAGCTTAGTATCAGGGTCCGCTAATGAAAAACTGTTTTTT
-,TRBJ2-3,-,TRBV25-1,CASSEVGGLDTQYF,TGTGCCAGCAGTGAAGTCGGGGGGCTGGATACGCAGTATTTT
-,TRBJ2-3,-,TRBV27,CASSLGSFDTQYF,TGTGCCAGCAGTTTGGGCAGTTTTGATACGCAGTATTTT
-,TRBJ2-2,TRBD2,TRBV4-3,CASSQEERGGTGELFF,TGCGCCAGCAGCCAAGAAGAGCGGGGGGGAACCGGGGAGCTGTTTTTT
-,TRBJ1-2,TRBD1,TRBV19,CASSTPGTGGHGYTF,TGTGCCAGTAGTACCCCCGGGACAGGGGGCCATGGCTACACCTTC
-,TRBJ2-7,-,TRBV4-2,CASSQGEGSYEQYF,TGTGCCAGCAGCCAAGGTGAGGGCTCCTACGAGCAGTACTTC
-,TRBJ2-2,TRBD2,TRBV5-4,CASSLGLAGAGGELFF,TGTGCCAGCAGCTTGGGACTAGCGGGAGCTGGCGGGGAGCTGTTTTTT
-,TRBJ2-3,-,TRBV7-8,CASSPLGGNTDTQYF,TGTGCCAGCAGCCCCCTGGGCGGAAACACAGATACGCAGTATTTT
-,TRBJ1-1,-,TRBV7-8,CASSPPPAGLNTEAFF,TGTGCCAGCAGCCCACCTCCGGCAGGGTTGAACACTGAAGCTTTCTTT
-,TRBJ2-7,-,TRBV6-1,CASSEGIFRDTRSYEQYF,TGTGCCAGCAGTGAAGGTATTTTCCGGGACACCCGCTCCTACGAGCAGTACTTC
-,TRBJ2-1,-,TRBV9,CASSVVGGSYNEQFF,TGTGCCAGCAGCGTAGTAGGGGGGTCCTACAATGAGCAGTTCTTC
-,TRBJ2-7,-,TRBV28,CASSFQQVPYEQYF,TGTGCCAGCAGTTTCCAACAGGTCCCCTACGAGCAGTACTTC
-,TRBJ2-7,TRBD2,TRBV11-2,CASSWGGGPQEQYF,TGTGCCAGCAGCTGGGGGGGAGGGCCGCAAGAGCAGTACTTC
few,TRBJ2-7,TRBD2,TRBV28,CASKTSGSSYEQYF,TGTGCCAGCAAGACTAGCGGGAGCTCCTACGAGCAGTACTTC
once,TRBJ1-2,-,TRBV6-1,CASSLGRLGYTF,TGTGCCAGCAGCCTTGGACGACTCGGCTACACCTTC
-,TRBJ2-2,TRBD1,TRBV7-8,CASSTQGALTAGELFF,TGTGCCAGCAGCACACAGGGGGCGCTTACCGCCGGGGAGCTGTTTTTT
few,TRBJ1-2,-,TRBV5-1,CASSLLTVRHGYTF,TGCGCCAGCAGCTTACTCACAGTAAGGCATGGCTACACCTTC
few,TRBJ1-1,-,TRBV6-1,CASSDPRLPEAFF,TGTGCCAGCAGTGACCCAAGACTTCCTGAAGCTTTCTTT
-,TRBJ2-5,-,TRBV18,CASSPALEETQYF,TGTGCCAGCTCACCGGCGCTCGAAGAGACCCAGTACTTC
-,TRBJ1-5,-,TRBV4-1,CASSQDRGSNQPQHF,TGCGCCAGCAGCCAAGATCGAGGTAGCAATCAGCCCCAGCATTTT